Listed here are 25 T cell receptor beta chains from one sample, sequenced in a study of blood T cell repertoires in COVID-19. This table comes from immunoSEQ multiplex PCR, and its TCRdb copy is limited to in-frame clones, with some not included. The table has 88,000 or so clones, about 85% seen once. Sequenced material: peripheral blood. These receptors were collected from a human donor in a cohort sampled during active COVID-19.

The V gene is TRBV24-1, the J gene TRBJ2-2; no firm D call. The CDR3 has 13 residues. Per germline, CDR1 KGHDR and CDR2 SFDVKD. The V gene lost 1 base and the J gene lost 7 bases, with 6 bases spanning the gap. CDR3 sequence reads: CATSDFFSGELFF. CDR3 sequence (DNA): TGTGCCACCAGTGATTTTTTTAGCGGGGAGCTGTTTTTT.

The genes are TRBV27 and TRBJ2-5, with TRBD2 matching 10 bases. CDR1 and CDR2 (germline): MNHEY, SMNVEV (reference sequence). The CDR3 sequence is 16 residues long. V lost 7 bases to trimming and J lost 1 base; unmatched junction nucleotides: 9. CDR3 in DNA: TGTGCCAGCACCTTCGGACTAGCGGTTCCCCAAGAGACCCAGTACTTC. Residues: CASTFGLAVPQETQYF.

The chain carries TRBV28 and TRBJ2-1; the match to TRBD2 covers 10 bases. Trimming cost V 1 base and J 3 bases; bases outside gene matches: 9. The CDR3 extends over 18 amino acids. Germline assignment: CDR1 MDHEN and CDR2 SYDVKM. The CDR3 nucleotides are TGTGCCAGCAGTTTATTCCCGGGACTAGCGATGAACTACAATGAGCAGTTCTTC. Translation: CASSLFPGLAMNYNEQFF.

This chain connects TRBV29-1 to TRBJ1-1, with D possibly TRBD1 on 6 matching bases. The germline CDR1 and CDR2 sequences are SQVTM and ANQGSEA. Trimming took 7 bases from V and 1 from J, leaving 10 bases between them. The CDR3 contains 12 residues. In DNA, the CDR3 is TGCAGCGGGAGCAGGGGGAACACTGAAGCTTTCTTT. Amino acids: CSGSRGNTEAFF.

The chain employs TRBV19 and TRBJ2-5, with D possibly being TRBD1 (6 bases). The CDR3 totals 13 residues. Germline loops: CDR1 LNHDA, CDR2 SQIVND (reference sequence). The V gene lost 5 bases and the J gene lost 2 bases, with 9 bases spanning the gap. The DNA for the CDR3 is TGTGCCAGTAGTGGCCAGGGGCAAGAGACCCAGTACTTC. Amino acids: CASSGQGQETQYF.

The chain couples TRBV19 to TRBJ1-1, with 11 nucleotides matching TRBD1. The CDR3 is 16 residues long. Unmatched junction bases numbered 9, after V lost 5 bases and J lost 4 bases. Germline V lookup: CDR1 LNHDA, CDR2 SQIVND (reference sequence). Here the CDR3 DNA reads TGTGCCAGTAGTTTCAATTCCGGGACAGGGGGCACTGAAGCTTTCTTT. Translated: CASSFNSGTGGTEAFF.

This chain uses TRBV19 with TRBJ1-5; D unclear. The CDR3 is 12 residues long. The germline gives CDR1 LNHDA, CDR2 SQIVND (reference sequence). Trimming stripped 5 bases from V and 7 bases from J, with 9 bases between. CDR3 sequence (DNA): TGTGCCAGTAGTGTCTTTTTACAGCCCCAGCATTTT. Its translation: CASSVFLQPQHF.

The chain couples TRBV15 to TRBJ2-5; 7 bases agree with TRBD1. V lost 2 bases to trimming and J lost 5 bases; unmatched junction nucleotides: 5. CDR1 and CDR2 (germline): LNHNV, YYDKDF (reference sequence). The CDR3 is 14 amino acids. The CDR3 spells CATSRPSGGETQYF. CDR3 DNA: TGTGCCACCAGCAGACCCTCAGGGGGTGAGACCCAGTACTTC.

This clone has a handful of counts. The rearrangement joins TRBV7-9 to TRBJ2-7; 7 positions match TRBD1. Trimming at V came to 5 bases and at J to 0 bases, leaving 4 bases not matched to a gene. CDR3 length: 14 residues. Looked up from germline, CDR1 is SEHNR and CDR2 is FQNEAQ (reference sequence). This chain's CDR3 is CASSRDSFSYEQYF. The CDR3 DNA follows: TGTGCCAGCAGCCGGGACAGTTTCTCCTACGAGCAGTACTTC.

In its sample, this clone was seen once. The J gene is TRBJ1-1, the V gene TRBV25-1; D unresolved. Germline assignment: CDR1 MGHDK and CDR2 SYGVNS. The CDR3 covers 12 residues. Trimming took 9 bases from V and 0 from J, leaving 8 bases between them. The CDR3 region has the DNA TGTGCCAGTTCGGGAGTGAACACTGAAGCTTTCTTT. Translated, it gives CASSGVNTEAFF.

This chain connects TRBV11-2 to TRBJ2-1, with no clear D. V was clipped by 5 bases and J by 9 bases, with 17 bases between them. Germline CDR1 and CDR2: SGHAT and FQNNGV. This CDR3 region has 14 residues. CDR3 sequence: CASSASIGFGEQFF. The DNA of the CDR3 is TGTGCCAGCAGCGCTAGTATTGGGTTTGGTGAGCAGTTCTTC.

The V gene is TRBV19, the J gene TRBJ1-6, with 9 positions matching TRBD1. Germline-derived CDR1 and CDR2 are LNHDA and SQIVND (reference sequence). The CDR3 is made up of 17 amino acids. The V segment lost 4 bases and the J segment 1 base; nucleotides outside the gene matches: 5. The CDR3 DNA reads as TGTGCCAGTAGTAAAGGACAGGGGACATCCTATAATTCACCCCTCCACTTT. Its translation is CASSKGQGTSYNSPLHF. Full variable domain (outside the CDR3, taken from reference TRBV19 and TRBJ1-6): DGGITQSPKYLFRKEGQNVTLSCEQNLNHDAMYWYRQDPGQGLRLIYYSQIVNDFQKGDIAEGYSVSREKKESFPLTVTSAQKNPTAFYLCASSKGQGTSYNSPLHFGNGTRLTVT.

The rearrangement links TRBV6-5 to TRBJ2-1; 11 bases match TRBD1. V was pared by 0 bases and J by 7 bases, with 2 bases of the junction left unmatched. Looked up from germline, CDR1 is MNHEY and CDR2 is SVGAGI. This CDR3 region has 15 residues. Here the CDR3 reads CASSYSGQGVNEQFF. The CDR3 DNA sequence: TGTGCCAGCAGTTACTCGGGACAGGGGGTGAATGAGCAGTTCTTC.

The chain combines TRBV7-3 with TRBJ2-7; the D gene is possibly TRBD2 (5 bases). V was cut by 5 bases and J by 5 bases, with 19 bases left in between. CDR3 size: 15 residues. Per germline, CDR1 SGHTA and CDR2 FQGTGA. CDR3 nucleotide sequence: TGTGCCAGCAGCCCTAGAGGGCCGTCAATTCACGAGCAGTACTTC. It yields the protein CASSPRGPSIHEQYF. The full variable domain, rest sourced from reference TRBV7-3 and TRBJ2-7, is GAGVSQTPSNKVTEKGKYVELRCDPISGHTALYWYRQSLGQGPEFLIYFQGTGAADDSGLPNDRFFAVRPEGSVSTLKIQRTERGDSAVYLCASSPRGPSIHEQYFGPGTRLTVT.

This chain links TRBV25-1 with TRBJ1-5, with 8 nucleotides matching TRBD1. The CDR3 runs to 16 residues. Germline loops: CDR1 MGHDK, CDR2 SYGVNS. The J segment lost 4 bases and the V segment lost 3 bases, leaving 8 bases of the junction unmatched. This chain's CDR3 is CASSDPGGRANQPQHF. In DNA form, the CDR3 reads TGTGCCAGCAGTGATCCAGGGGGCAGGGCAAATCAGCCCCAGCATTTT.

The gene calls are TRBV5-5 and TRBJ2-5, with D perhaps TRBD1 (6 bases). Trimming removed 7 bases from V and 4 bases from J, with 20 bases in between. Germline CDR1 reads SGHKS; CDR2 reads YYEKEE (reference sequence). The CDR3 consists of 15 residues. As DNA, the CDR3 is TGTGCCAGCGGCCCGATGGGGGCGAGGGGAGAGACCCAGTACTTC. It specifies CASGPMGARGETQYF.

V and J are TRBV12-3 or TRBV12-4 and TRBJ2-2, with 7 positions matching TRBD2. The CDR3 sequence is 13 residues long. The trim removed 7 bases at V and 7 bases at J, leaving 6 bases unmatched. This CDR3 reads CASTLSGHGELFF. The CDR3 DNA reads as TGTGCCAGCACCCTTAGCGGGCACGGGGAGCTGTTTTTT.

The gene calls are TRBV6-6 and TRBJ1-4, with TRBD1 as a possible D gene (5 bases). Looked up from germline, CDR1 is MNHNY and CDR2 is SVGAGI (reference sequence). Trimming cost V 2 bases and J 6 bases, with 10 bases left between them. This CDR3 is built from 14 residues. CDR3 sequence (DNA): TGTGCCAGCAGTTACGGTGGGGCGGATGAAAAACTGTTTTTT. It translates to CASSYGGADEKLFF.

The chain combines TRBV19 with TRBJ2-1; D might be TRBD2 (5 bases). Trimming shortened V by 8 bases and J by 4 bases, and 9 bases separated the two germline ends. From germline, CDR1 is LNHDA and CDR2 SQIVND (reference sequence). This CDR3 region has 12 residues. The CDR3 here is CASRDYYNEQFF. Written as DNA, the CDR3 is TGTGCCAGTCGAGACTATTACAATGAGCAGTTCTTC.

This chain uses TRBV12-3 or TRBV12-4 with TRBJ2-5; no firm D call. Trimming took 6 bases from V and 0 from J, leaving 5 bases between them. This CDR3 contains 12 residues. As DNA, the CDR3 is TGTGCCAGCAGCCGGTACCAAGAGACCCAGTACTTC. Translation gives CASSRYQETQYF.

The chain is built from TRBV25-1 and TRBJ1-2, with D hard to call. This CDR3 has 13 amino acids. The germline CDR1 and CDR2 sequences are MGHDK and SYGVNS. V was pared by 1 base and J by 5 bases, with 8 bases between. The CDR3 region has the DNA TGTGCCAGCAGTGAATTGGAACAGTATGGCTACACCTTC. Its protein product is CASSELEQYGYTF.

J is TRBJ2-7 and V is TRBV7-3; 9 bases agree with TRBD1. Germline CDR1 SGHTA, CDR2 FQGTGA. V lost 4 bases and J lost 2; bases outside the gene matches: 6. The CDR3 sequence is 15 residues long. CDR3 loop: CASSYGQGRAYEQYF. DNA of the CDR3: TGTGCCAGCAGCTACGGACAGGGGAGGGCCTACGAGCAGTACTTC. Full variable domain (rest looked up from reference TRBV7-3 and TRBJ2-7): GAGVSQTPSNKVTEKGKYVELRCDPISGHTALYWYRQSLGQGPEFLIYFQGTGAADDSGLPNDRFFAVRPEGSVSTLKIQRTERGDSAVYLCASSYGQGRAYEQYFGPGTRLTVT.

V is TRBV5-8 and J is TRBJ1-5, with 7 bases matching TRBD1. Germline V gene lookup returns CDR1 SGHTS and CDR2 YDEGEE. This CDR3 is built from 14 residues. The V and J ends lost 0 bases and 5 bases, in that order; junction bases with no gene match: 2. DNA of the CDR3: TGTGCCAGCAGCTTGGAAGGGGGCGATCAGCCCCAGCATTTT. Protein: CASSLEGGDQPQHF. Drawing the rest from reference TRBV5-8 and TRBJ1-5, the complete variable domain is EAGVTQSPTHLIKTRGQQATLRCSPISGHTSVYWYQQALGLGLQFLLWYDEGEERNRGNFPPRFSGRQFPNYSSELNVNALELEDSALYLCASSLEGGDQPQHFGDGTRLSIL.

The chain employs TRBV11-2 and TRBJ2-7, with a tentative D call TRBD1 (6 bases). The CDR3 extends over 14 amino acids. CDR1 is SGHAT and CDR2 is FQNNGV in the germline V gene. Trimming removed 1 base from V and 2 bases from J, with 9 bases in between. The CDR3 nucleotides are TGTGCCAGCAGCTTAGGTCAGGGGACCTACGAGCAGTACTTC. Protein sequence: CASSLGQGTYEQYF.

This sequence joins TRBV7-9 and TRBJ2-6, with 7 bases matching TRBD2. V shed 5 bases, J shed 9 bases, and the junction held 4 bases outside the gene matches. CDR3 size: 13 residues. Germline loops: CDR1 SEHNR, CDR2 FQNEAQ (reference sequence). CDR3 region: CASSVREGNVLTF. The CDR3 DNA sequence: TGTGCCAGCAGCGTAAGGGAGGGCAACGTCCTGACTTTC.